This T cell receptor (beta chain) appears in the sequencing data of a study of Ad26.COV2.S vaccination and SARS-CoV-2 variants. General study points: In vaccinated individuals, spike-specific CD8+ and CD4+ T cell responses reportedly displayed substantial breadth. TCR breadth and depth analyses may have underestimated total T cell responses.

The treatment was: around 19 received Ad26.COV2.S at low or high dose, single or two shots; 5 received placebo; per-sample allocation not given. Repertoires come from day 63 after the first vaccine or placebo injection. Vaccine was an Ad26 vector expressing Wuhan-strain SARS-CoV-2 spike. About this clone itself: Its antigen is currently unknown.

Germline CDR1 is SGHDN and CDR2 is FVKESK. V was pared by 3 bases and J by 2 bases, with 6 bases of the junction left unmatched. The CDR3 runs to 16 residues. Some clones are missing from TCRdb's copy, which holds only in-frame ones; the method was immunoSEQ multiplex PCR. This sample has 400,000 to 500,000 clones, with approximately 87% found just once. Sequences were derived from peripheral blood, sampled in a trial of Ad26.COV2.S vaccine versus placebo. The receptor's source is a person aged 18-65 years who received the Ad26.COV2.S COVID-19 vaccine or a placebo. V and J are TRBV14 and TRBJ1-3; 8 bases align to TRBD1. The CDR3 region has the DNA TGTGCCAGCAGCCACCGCGGACAGGGAGCTGGAAACACCATATATTTT. It codes for CASSHRGQGAGNTIYF.